This T cell receptor (beta chain) was retrieved from a study of T cell responses to AZD1222 COVID-19 vaccine. The CDR3 loop spans 16 amino acids. Germline CDR1 reads SQVTM; CDR2 reads ANQGSEA. Trimming removed 2 bases at V and 4 bases at J, with 19 bases between. Notes on the study in general: An increase in Spike-specific TCR breadth and depth was observed after two AZD1222 doses.

Worth noting for this clone: Its antigen is not known.

Profiling relied on immunoSEQ multiplex PCR, and the TCRdb table lists in-frame clones only, not all of them. The sample holds about 150,000 clones; roughly 92% are singletons and the top ten take 1% to 1.5%. The V and J genes are TRBV29-1 and TRBJ2-3; a possible D gene is TRBD2 (5 bases). The sequencing here drew on peripheral blood, taken 28 days after the second AZD1222 dose. The clonotype was recovered from an adult who received the AZD1222 COVID-19 vaccine. The CDR3 spells CSVETTLLTGADTQYF. The DNA of the CDR3 is TGCAGCGTTGAAACTACTCTGCTTACCGGGGCAGATACGCAGTATTTT.